A single sample gave rise to the 2 T cell receptor beta chains below, sequenced in a study of T cell responses to AZD1222 COVID-19 vaccine. Assay used: immunoSEQ multiplex PCR; TCRdb lists only in-frame clones, some missing. The sample includes some 96,000 clones, approximately 90% of them seen just once. Sequencing was performed on peripheral blood, taken on day 0 of AZD1222 vaccination. These receptors were collected from an adult in good health.

About this clone itself: This may be a read error, as it is one base from a much larger clone. The sample holds other DNA sequences that translate to the same CDR3. J is TRBJ1-1 and V is TRBV7-9; 7 bases align to TRBD1. Unmatched junction bases numbered 3, after V lost 5 bases and J lost 3 bases. CDR3 length: 13 amino acids. CDR1 is SEHNR, CDR2 FQNEAQ, per germline (reference sequence). Here the CDR3 DNA reads TGTGCCAGCAGCCCCAGGGGGGACACTGAAGCTTTCTTT. Encoded protein: CASSPRGDTEAFF.

J is TRBJ1-6 and V is TRBV27; perhaps TRBD1 as D (6 bases). Germline CDR1 is MNHEY and CDR2 is SMNVEV (reference sequence). The V and J ends lost 3 bases and 6 bases respectively, with 9 bases between them. The CDR3 contains 14 residues. The chain's CDR3 is CASSFGTLNSPLHF. CDR3 DNA sequence: TGTGCCAGCAGTTTCGGGACACTTAATTCACCCCTCCACTTT.